These 23 T cell receptor beta chains came from one sample sequenced in a study of Graves' ophthalmopathy and Graves' hyperthyroidism (dated by TCRdb to the late 2010s). Sequencing was performed on an Illumina HiSeq 2000. For repertoire sequencing, TCR beta CDR3 regions were amplified from RNA transcripts. The first round of RT-PCR was done with HTBI primers and the Qiagen OneStep RT-PCR kit, and was followed by a second round of multiplex PCR, then size selection and purification. TCRdb passed the public sequencing reads through fastp at Q25 and MiXCR, retaining productive beta sequences. Rows are unified per CDR3 protein, each entry keeping the most common DNA and genes. Across this sample there are 450,000 to 600,000 distinct CDR3 sequences, with roughly 40% seen only once. Of the sample, less than 4.5% falls within the top ten clones. Material: peripheral blood or thyroid tissue (not recorded which). These receptors came from an adult man with Graves' hyperthyroidism.

This clonotype has a count of ten or more. The chain links TRBV10-3 to TRBJ1-1; maybe TRBD1 (5 bases). V was clipped by 6 bases and J by 1 base, with 15 bases between them. From germline, CDR1 is ENHRY and CDR2 SYGVKD. CDR3 size: 15 residues. CDR3 bases: TGTGCCATCAGCCTACTGGGGCAGGGGAACACTGAAGCTTTCTTT. It translates to CAISLLGQGNTEAFF.

This clonotype has more than one count but fewer than ten. As DNA, the CDR3 is TGTGCCAGCAGTACGACACAGTATGGCTACACCTTC. Its protein is CASSTTQYGYTF. V is TRBV28 and J is TRBJ1-2; D uncertain. The CDR3 loop spans 12 amino acids. Trimming removed 5 bases from V and 5 bases from J, with 9 bases in between. Germline CDR1 is MDHEN and CDR2 is SYDVKM.

Ten or more counts support this clonotype. The rearrangement uses TRBV5-5 and TRBJ2-5, with 9 bases identical to TRBD1. This CDR3 comprises 16 residues. In germline, CDR1 is SGHKS, CDR2 YYEKEE (reference sequence). V lost 4 bases, J lost 1 base, and 8 bases stayed unmatched. CDR3 sequence (DNA): TGTGCCAGCAGCCCTGGGACAGGGACGCGCCAAGAGACCCAGTACTTC. Translating gives CASSPGTGTRQETQYF.

This clonotype was recorded at least ten times. V is TRBV7-9 and J is TRBJ2-6, with D possibly being TRBD1 (6 bases). CDR3 length equals 18 residues. Trimming took off 5 bases at V and 0 bases at J, with 17 bases between the two ends. Per germline, CDR1 SEHNR and CDR2 FQNEAQ (reference sequence). CDR3 bases: TGTGCCAGCAGCGCCACAGGGAGCCTCGTCTCTGGGGCCAACGTCCTGACTTTC. Translation gives CASSATGSLVSGANVLTF.

This clonotype was counted many times. The rearrangement uses TRBV20-1 and TRBJ1-3; D perhaps matches TRBD1 (5 bases). Looked up from germline, CDR1 is DFQATT and CDR2 is SNEGSKA (reference sequence). CDR3 length equals 14 residues. With 3 bases removed from V and 3 bases from J, the gap between germline ends came to 12 bases. The CDR3 loop reads CSASGQGYGNTIYF. DNA for the CDR3: TGCAGTGCTAGTGGTCAGGGTTATGGAAACACCATATATTTT.

V gene TRBV10-2 combines with J gene TRBJ2-7, with 9 bases lining up with TRBD1. The DNA end is a closer match to TRBJ2-1, so the J assignment may be wrong. Germline CDR1 reads WSHSY; CDR2 reads SAAADI. The CDR3 consists of 13 residues. CDR3 amino acids: CASRQGASNEQFF. The CDR3 bases are TGCGCCAGCAGACAGGGGGCTTCAAATGAGCAGTTCTTC.

CDR3 DNA: TGTGCCAGCAGCCAAAAAGAGGAGTACCGCACAGATACGCAGTATTTT. Amino acids: CASSQKEEYRTDTQYF. The genes are TRBV5-5 and TRBJ2-3; D gene unclear. The CDR3 spans 16 residues. V gave up 4 bases and J gave up 1 base, with 16 bases separating them. The germline V gene has CDR1 SGHKS and CDR2 YYEKEE (reference sequence).

This clonotype was observed at least ten times. The rearrangement links TRBV6-5 to TRBJ1-5, with 10 positions matching TRBD1. Germline trimming cut 6 bases from V and 4 bases from J; bases unmatched to any gene: 9. This CDR3 spans 16 amino acids. In germline, CDR1 is MNHEY, CDR2 SVGAGI. CDR3 region: CASSSLGGQGNQPQHF. In DNA, the CDR3 is TGTGCCAGCAGCTCCCTGGGGGGACAGGGGAATCAGCCCCAGCATTTT.

CDR3: CSVATSGEETQYF. CDR3 DNA: TGCAGCGTTGCGACTAGCGGGGAAGAGACCCAGTACTTC. The V and J genes are TRBV29-1 and TRBJ2-5; TRBD2 agrees at 11 bases. The CDR3 is 13 amino acids. Germline trimming cut 4 bases from V and 3 bases from J; bases unmatched to any gene: 1. Germline CDR1 SQVTM, CDR2 ANQGSEA.

This clonotype was counted at least ten times. The chain uses TRBV11-2 and TRBJ2-5, with D maybe TRBD1 (7 bases). The germline CDR1 and CDR2 sequences are SGHAT and FQNNGV. The CDR3 is 18 residues long. Trimming removed 3 bases from V and 5 bases from J, with 25 bases in between. The CDR3 loop is CASSFPRTRQGGVETQYF. The DNA of the CDR3 is TGTGCCAGCAGCTTCCCCCGGACCCGACAGGGAGGTGTTGAGACCCAGTACTTC.

The chain couples TRBV10-3 to TRBJ2-7; the match to TRBD1 covers 9 bases. The CDR3 runs 14 residues. With 6 bases clipped from V and 2 bases from J, the junction kept 5 bases outside the gene matches. Germline CDR1 ENHRY, CDR2 SYGVKD. The CDR3 protein is CAIRQTGGPYEQYF. DNA of the CDR3: TGTGCCATCAGACAGACAGGGGGTCCCTACGAGCAGTACTTC.

This clonotype came up many times. The V and J genes are TRBV11-2 and TRBJ1-6; 7 bases line up with TRBD1. Germline CDR1 and CDR2: SGHAT and FQNNGV. CDR3 length equals 13 residues. Losses at the gene ends were 5 bases for V and 8 bases for J; bases not matched to a gene: 3. The CDR3 is CASSGRGDSPLHF. In nucleotides, the CDR3 is TGTGCCAGCAGCGGCAGGGGGGATTCACCCCTCCACTTT.

The chain has TRBV2 and TRBJ1-2; D might be TRBD1 (5 bases). The CDR3 is 14 residues long. Germline CDR1 and CDR2: SNHLY and FYNNEI. Trimming shortened V by 0 bases and J by 4 bases, and 9 bases separated the two germline ends. The CDR3 region is CASSEAVRAYGYTF. The DNA for the CDR3 is TGTGCCAGCAGTGAAGCTGTCAGGGCCTATGGCTACACCTTC.

Turning to this clonotype: The junction differs from germline at one of its ends, possibly a read error. The rearrangement uses TRBV5-6 and TRBJ2-2, with a tentative D call TRBD2 (6 bases). The CDR3 is 15 amino acids. The germline gives CDR1 SGHDT, CDR2 YYEEEE. The CDR3 spells CASSLVRRGTGELVF. In DNA, the CDR3 is TGTGCCAGCAGCTTGGTCAGGAGGGGCACCGGGGAGCTGGTTTTT.

The gene calls are TRBV29-1 and TRBJ1-2; D uncertain. Germline-derived CDR1 and CDR2 are SQVTM and ANQGSEA. Deletions cut 3 bases from V and 1 base from J, with 6 bases between. The CDR3 runs 12 residues. The CDR3 sequence is CSVERVNYGYTF. The CDR3 bases are TGCAGCGTTGAGCGGGTTAACTATGGCTACACCTTC.

This clonotype was seen a single time. The CDR3 carries no conserved terminal phenylalanine or tryptophan, so it likely arises from a read error. Because the CDR3's place on the DNA is in doubt, the DNA is left out and the CDR3 is given as listed by TCRdb. The chain uses TRBV9 and TRBJ2-7; the D segment call TRBD1 is taken from the table without a DNA check. The CDR3 adds up to 8 amino acids, both ends counted. Per germline, CDR1 SGDLS and CDR2 YYNGEE. The CDR3 sequence is CASSVEGG.

The chain joins TRBV20-1 to TRBJ2-7; tentative D call: TRBD2 (6 bases). Trimming cost V 4 bases and J 2 bases, with 18 bases left between them. This CDR3 has 15 amino acids. Germline loops: CDR1 DFQATT, CDR2 SNEGSKA (reference sequence). This CDR3 is CSANHRRVGTYEQYF. The CDR3 DNA reads TGCAGTGCTAATCACAGGAGGGTCGGAACCTACGAGCAGTACTTC.

This clonotype was seen many times. This chain links TRBV9 with TRBJ2-7; a weak D match, TRBD2 (6 bases). The CDR3 has 13 amino acids. V gave up 0 bases and J gave up 2 bases, with 6 bases separating them. CDR1 SGDLS and CDR2 YYNGEE come from the germline V gene. DNA for the CDR3: TGTGCCAGCAGCGTAGGCGGGACCTACGAGCAGTACTTC. It encodes CASSVGGTYEQYF.

This clonotype was observed a few times. The rearrangement links TRBV28 to TRBJ1-2; TRBD1 matches 11 bases. The CDR3 has 16 residues. With V trimmed by 6 bases and J by 5 bases, 11 bases remained unmatched. Germline V gene data show CDR1 as MDHEN and CDR2 as SYDVKM. The CDR3 DNA is TGTGCCAGCAGCCTGGACAGGGGGCGTAGTCGGTATGGCTACACCTTC. Its protein is CASSLDRGRSRYGYTF.

This clonotype was found once. The gene calls are TRBV30 and TRBJ1-4; D ambiguous. V was pared by 2 bases and J by 2 bases, with 9 bases between. This CDR3 spans 14 amino acids. Germline V gene sequence: CDR1 GTSNPN, CDR2 SVGIG (reference sequence). The CDR3 DNA sequence: TGTGCCTGGAGTACTCTAGGGACTAATGAAAAACTGTTTTTT. Protein sequence: CAWSTLGTNEKLFF.

This clonotype came up many times. The chain joins TRBV24-1 to TRBJ1-3, with D hard to call. CDR1 KGHDR and CDR2 SFDVKD come from the germline V gene. This CDR3 region has 13 residues. Trimming cost V 9 bases and J 6 bases, with 14 bases left between them. The CDR3 DNA is TGTGCCACCCGGGGTGGACGAGAAAACACCATATATTTT. Translating gives CATRGGRENTIYF.

This clonotype was counted ten times or more. The chain has TRBV7-2 and TRBJ1-3; the D is unclear. V was cut by 1 base and J by 0 bases, with 7 bases left in between. Germline V lookup: CDR1 SGHTA, CDR2 FQGNSA. The CDR3 consists of 15 residues. CDR3 DNA sequence: TGTGCCAGCAGCTTAGATTGGGTCTCTGGAAACACCATATATTTT. This codes for CASSLDWVSGNTIYF.

The chain employs TRBV5-1 and TRBJ2-7, with 10 bases fitting TRBD1. The J segment lost 5 bases and the V segment lost 4 bases, leaving 6 bases of the junction unmatched. The CDR3 totals 14 residues. Germline loops: CDR1 SGHRS, CDR2 YFSETQ. CDR3 loop: CASSQGTGEDEQYF. In nucleotides, the CDR3 is TGCGCCAGCAGCCAAGGGACAGGGGAGGACGAGCAGTACTTC.